The 14 T cell receptor beta chains listed next were all sequenced from one sample in a study of human T cells and chemical hapten exposure. Using its own MiXCR run on the RACE reads, TCRdb lists one record per CDR3 protein. The sample consists of approximately 75,000 distinct CDR3 sequences, about 8.5% of them appearing once. Time point indicated: patch test 2, 6 weeks after DPC sensitization. Regarding treatment: therapeutic diphenylcyclopropenone sensitization with weekly scalp DPC. The specimen comprised whole blood, sampled in connection with sensitization to the hapten diphenylcyclopropenone (DPC). Source of these receptors: a woman in her forties or fifties with alopecia areata. Some clones in this sample may be carry-over from other donors' samples.

This clonotype was detected a few times. The chain couples TRBV11-2 to TRBJ1-1, with no clear D. Germline CDR1 SGHAT, CDR2 FQNNGV. Deletions cut 4 bases from V and 8 bases from J, with 11 bases between. The CDR3 is 12 residues long. The CDR3 region is CASSSPNGEAFF. In DNA form, the CDR3 reads TGTGCCAGCAGCTCCCCGAACGGCGAAGCTTTCTTT.

This clonotype was detected ten times or more. The gene calls are TRBV20-1 and TRBJ2-7, with TRBD2 matching over 7 bases. Germline V gene data show CDR1 as DFQATT and CDR2 as SNEGSKA (reference sequence). The CDR3 covers 15 residues. Trimming took 0 bases from V and 3 from J; bases not matched to a gene: 8. The CDR3 region has the DNA TGCAGTGCTAGAGATCGGGGAGGGCCTGTCTACGAGCAGTACTTC. Protein: CSARDRGGPVYEQYF.

The table lists this clonotype with many counts. The rearrangement joins TRBV28 to TRBJ1-1, with D possibly TRBD1 on 5 matching bases. Between the trimmed V and J ends, which lost 6 bases and 10 bases, there was a span of 15 bases. This CDR3 is built from 12 residues. Germline lookup yields CDR1 MDHEN and CDR2 SYDVKM. CDR3 region: CASSLSQGGAFF. CDR3 nucleotide sequence: TGTGCCAGCAGCCTCTCCCAGGGTGGAGCTTTCTTT.

V and J are TRBV7-2 and TRBJ2-6; 9 nucleotides line up with TRBD1. The CDR3 is made up of 19 amino acids. Germline-derived CDR1 and CDR2 are SGHTA and FQGNSA. V was clipped by 5 bases and J by 0 bases; unmatched bases: 11. The CDR3 region has the DNA TGTGCCAGCAGCCCCCATGGGGGACAGGGCCGCTCTGGGGCCAACGTCCTGACTTTC. It yields the protein CASSPHGGQGRSGANVLTF.

This clonotype turned up a few times. The J gene is TRBJ2-7, the V gene TRBV18; perhaps TRBD2 as D (5 bases). From germline, CDR1 is KGHSH and CDR2 LQKENI. The V end lost 3 bases, the J end lost 0 bases, and 12 bases lay between the germline ends. This CDR3 is 15 amino acids long. The CDR3 DNA follows: TGTGCCAGCTCACCCGCGGGCGGTAGCTCCTACGAGCAGTACTTC. It yields the protein CASSPAGGSSYEQYF.

The chain couples TRBV7-2 to TRBJ2-7; no clear D gene. The CDR3 extends over 12 amino acids. Germline V gene sequence: CDR1 SGHTA, CDR2 FQGNSA. Trimming took 5 bases from V and 2 from J, leaving 7 bases between them. Here the CDR3 DNA reads TGTGCCAGCAGCGAGCCCCCCTACGAGCAGTACTTC. Its translation: CASSEPPYEQYF. The variable domain in full, with the rest retrieved from reference TRBV7-2 and TRBJ2-7, is GAGVSQSPSNKVTEKGKDVELRCDPISGHTALYWYRQSLGQGLEFLIYFQGNSAPDKSGLPSDRFSAERTGGSVSTLTIQRTQQEDSAVYLCASSEPPYEQYFGPGTRLTVT.

This clonotype has only a few counts. The V call is TRBV20-1, the J call TRBJ2-7; 10 bases align to TRBD2. The CDR3 loop spans 14 amino acids. Germline assignment: CDR1 DFQATT and CDR2 SNEGSKA (reference sequence). V gave up 6 bases and J gave up 4 bases; unmatched junction bases: 9. As DNA, the CDR3 is TGCAGTGCCCCCCTTAGCGGGAGGAGGTACGAGCAGTACTTC. Amino acid sequence: CSAPLSGRRYEQYF.

This clonotype has ten or more counts. The gene calls are TRBV7-8 and TRBJ1-5; D is ambiguous. The CDR3 extends over 15 amino acids. V shed 4 bases and J shed 4 bases, with 14 bases lying between them. Germline loops: CDR1 SGHVS, CDR2 FQNEAQ. The CDR3 coding sequence is TGTGCCAGCAGCTCCTCGGTATCTAGAAATCAGCCCCAGCATTTT. Encoded protein: CASSSSVSRNQPQHF. Full variable domain (rest looked up from reference TRBV7-8 and TRBJ1-5): GAGVSQSPRYKVAKRGQDVALRCDPISGHVSLFWYQQALGQGPEFLTYFQNEAQLDKSGLPSDRFFAERPEGSVSTLKIQRTQQEDSAVYLCASSSSVSRNQPQHFGDGTRLSIL.

This clonotype has ten or more counts. The V gene is TRBV28, the J gene TRBJ2-5; tentatively, D is TRBD2 (6 bases). Germline CDR1 MDHEN, CDR2 SYDVKM. V was pared by 7 bases and J by 2 bases, with 11 bases between. CDR3 size: 13 residues. CDR3 sequence (DNA): TGTGCCAGCACCCTCGGAGGGCAAGAGACCCAGTACTTC. This codes for CASTLGGQETQYF.

V usage is TRBV9 and J usage is TRBJ1-5; D is unresolved. The CDR3 is made up of 15 amino acids. Germline V gene lookup returns CDR1 SGDLS and CDR2 YYNGEE. Trimming pared 2 bases from V and 3 bases from J, leaving 12 bases between. CDR3: CASSVGGVDNQPQHF. The CDR3 coding sequence is TGTGCCAGCAGCGTGGGAGGAGTTGACAATCAGCCCCAGCATTTT.

This chain uses TRBV7-6 with TRBJ2-3, with D hard to call. V lost 1 base and J lost 6, with 8 bases in between. Germline CDR1 and CDR2: SGHVS and FNYEAQ. This CDR3 is 13 amino acids long. The DNA for the CDR3 is TGTGCCAGCAGCTTAGGGGCCCTCGATACGCAGTATTTT. It codes for CASSLGALDTQYF.

This clonotype was recorded a few times. A junction boundary mismatches the germline segment, possibly from a read error. The genes are TRBV3-1 and TRBJ1-4; TRBD1 agrees at 9 bases. This CDR3 has 14 amino acids. Germline values: CDR1 LGHDT, CDR2 YNNKEL (reference sequence). The CDR3 DNA sequence: TGTGCCAGCAGCCGGACAGGGGCTAATGAAAGACTGTTTTTT. Encoded protein: CASSRTGANERLFF.

This clonotype was seen more than once but under ten times. The chain couples TRBV6-2 or TRBV6-3 to TRBJ2-7; the match to TRBD1 covers 9 bases. CDR3 length: 14 residues. The V gene's germline CDR1 is MNHEY and CDR2 SVGEGT. With V trimmed by 5 bases and J by 6 bases, 8 bases remained unmatched. CDR3 residues: CASSRGQGGGEQYF. DNA of the CDR3: TGTGCCAGCAGTCGGGGACAGGGTGGAGGCGAGCAGTACTTC.

This clonotype was found many times. The rearrangement joins TRBV18 to TRBJ2-3, with D possibly TRBD2 on 6 matching bases. This CDR3 has 15 amino acids. Germline V gene data show CDR1 as KGHSH and CDR2 as LQKENI. V lost 4 bases, J lost 1 base, and 12 bases lay in between. CDR3 sequence reads: CASSLDGTGTDTQYF. CDR3 in DNA: TGTGCCAGCTCACTGGACGGGACTGGCACAGATACGCAGTATTTT.